The next 9 T cell receptor beta chains were all read from a single sample in a study of T cell clonotyping in hematopoietic cell transplantation. Measured with immunoSEQ multiplex PCR; TCRdb has only the in-frame clones, and not every one. The sample carries some 30,000 clones, about 92% recorded once. Specified time point: recipient sample about 28 days before transplant, after cytoreduction. The starting material was peripheral blood mononuclear cells, obtained before stem cell transplant. These receptors were collected from a man aged 50-59 years with acute myeloid leukemia. Some clones in this sample may be carry-over from other donors' samples.

This rearrangement joins TRBV10-3 to TRBJ1-5; D is undetermined. This CDR3 is 15 amino acids long. The germline V and J ends were trimmed by 0 bases and 6 bases, with 12 bases remaining between them. Germline assignment: CDR1 ENHRY and CDR2 SYGVKD. Here the CDR3 reads CAISESGSEGQPQHF. The CDR3 DNA reads as TGTGCCATCAGTGAGTCGGGATCAGAAGGTCAGCCCCAGCATTTT.

The rearrangement links TRBV27 to TRBJ1-2, with D hard to call. Germline assignment: CDR1 MNHEY and CDR2 SMNVEV (reference sequence). The CDR3 is 14 amino acids. V lost 4 bases to trimming and J lost 4 bases, with 13 bases between them. This CDR3 is CASSSLNNAYGYTF. The CDR3 bases are TGTGCCAGCAGTTCTCTCAACAACGCCTATGGCTACACCTTC.

CDR3: CASSQERGVESGGPRTDTQYF. The CDR3 bases are TGCGCCAGCAGCCAAGAAAGGGGCGTGGAAAGCGGGGGGCCCCGCACAGATACGCAGTATTTT. The V and J genes are TRBV4-3 and TRBJ2-3, with 9 bases identical to TRBD2. Looked up from germline, CDR1 is LGHNA and CDR2 is YSLEER. The CDR3 totals 21 residues. V trimming: 0 bases; J trimming: 1 base; junction bases outside the gene matches: 17.

This clone was detected a few times. This chain joins TRBV27 and TRBJ1-6; 8 bases fit TRBD1. This CDR3 spans 15 amino acids. The germline V gene encodes CDR1 MNHEY and CDR2 SMNVEV (reference sequence). V was clipped by 2 bases and J by 12 bases; unmatched bases: 9. CDR3 in amino acids: CASSLGGQGAIPLHF. CDR3 sequence (DNA): TGTGCCAGCAGTTTAGGTGGGCAGGGGGCCATACCCCTCCACTTT.

This clone was counted once. This sequence joins TRBV11-1 and TRBJ2-1; D may correspond to TRBD1 or TRBD2 (5 bases each). Germline-derived CDR1 and CDR2 are SGHAT and FQDESV (reference sequence). V was shortened by 3 bases and J by 3 bases, with 15 bases between the two germline ends. The CDR3 runs 16 residues. The CDR3 loop is CASSFEGWEFYNEQFF. In DNA, the CDR3 is TGTGCCAGCAGCTTTGAGGGGTGGGAATTCTACAATGAGCAGTTCTTC.

The CDR3 sequence: CASTWGTGNTEAFF. The DNA for the CDR3 is TGCGCCAGCACATGGGGAACAGGGAACACTGAAGCTTTCTTT. This chain connects TRBV5-1 to TRBJ1-1; tentatively, D is TRBD1 (5 bases). Germline V CDR1 and CDR2: SGHRS, YFSETQ. The CDR3 consists of 14 residues. V lost 6 bases and J 1 base, leaving 13 bases between the germline ends.

J is TRBJ1-1 and V is TRBV4-1; unclear D gene. This CDR3 has 14 residues. Trimming stripped 0 bases from V and 3 bases from J, with 8 bases between. The V gene's germline CDR1 is MGHRA and CDR2 YSYEKL. The CDR3 loop is CASSQEPGDTEAFF. The CDR3, as DNA: TGCGCCAGCAGCCAAGAACCAGGTGACACTGAAGCTTTCTTT.

The V and J genes are TRBV27 and TRBJ1-1; D may be TRBD1 (5 bases). The germline V gene encodes CDR1 MNHEY and CDR2 SMNVEV (reference sequence). V gave up 6 bases and J gave up 0 bases, with 8 bases separating them. This CDR3 contains 13 residues. The CDR3 DNA sequence: TGTGCCAGCAGAGGGGTAGTGAACACTGAAGCTTTCTTT. Protein: CASRGVVNTEAFF.

This chain connects TRBV30 to TRBJ1-6; 8 bases agree with TRBD1. The V segment lost 5 bases and the J segment 9 bases; nucleotides outside the gene matches: 9. CDR3 length: 14 amino acids. From germline, CDR1 is GTSNPN and CDR2 SVGIG (reference sequence). CDR3 coding DNA: TGTGCCTGGGCAGCGGGACAGGATTCTTCACCCCTCCACTTT. Protein product: CAWAAGQDSSPLHF.